The next 27 T cell receptor beta chains were all read from a single sample in a study of T cells expressing NK-cell markers. TCRdb re-called the 5' RACE reads; every CDR3 protein appears as one record, without DNA. This sample lists approximately 420,000 distinct CDR3 sequences; its ten largest clones have roughly 10%. The sample was blood T cells: a sorted CD56 or NKG2C T cell subset, CD4+ or CD8+ T cells, or bulk PBMC T cells (not recorded which). These TCRs come from a woman aged 45-65 years in good health.

The rearrangement links TRBV18 to TRBJ2-1; the D call of TRBD1 rests on TCRdb alone, since no DNA is present to check it. Germline CDR1 reads KGHSH; CDR2 reads LQKENI. The CDR3 consists of 18 residues. CDR3 sequence: CASSLFRVGTLKDNEQFF.

The chain has TRBV5-6 and TRBJ2-3; no DNA is available, so the TRBD2 call from TCRdb remains unchecked. Germline CDR1 SGHDT, CDR2 YYEEEE. This CDR3 has 16 residues. CDR3 amino acids: CASSLFSGSAPDTQYF.

This chain links TRBV20-1 with TRBJ2-3. Germline values: CDR1 DFQATT, CDR2 SNEGSKA (reference sequence). The CDR3 totals 13 residues. CDR3 in amino acids: CSARRIAADTQYF.

The chain employs TRBV12-3 or TRBV12-4 and TRBJ2-1; TCRdb picks TRBD2, but there is no DNA to check that call. This CDR3 has 14 residues. The CDR3 region is CASTPGLATWEQFF.

The chain combines TRBV2 with TRBJ2-7. This CDR3 has 12 amino acids. CDR1 SNHLY and CDR2 FYNNEI come from the germline V gene. CDR3 loop: CASSEHSYEQYF.

This sequence joins TRBV7-9 and TRBJ1-5; with no DNA, the TCRdb D assignment of TRBD1 cannot be verified. The CDR3 sequence is 16 residues long. Per the germline V gene, CDR1 is SEHNR and CDR2 is FQNEAQ (reference sequence). The chain's CDR3 is CASSDSGTLSNQPQHF.

The genes are TRBV4-1 and TRBJ2-2; TCRdb reports TRBD2, a call that lacks DNA to check it against. CDR1 is MGHRA, CDR2 YSYEKL, per germline. CDR3 size: 19 residues. CDR3 loop: CASSQGRIQRAWRSGELFF.

The chain employs TRBV29-1 and TRBJ1-1. The CDR3 has 14 amino acids. The germline gives CDR1 SQVTM, CDR2 ANQGSEA. CDR3: CSVSSRLVNTEAFF.

This chain connects TRBV2 to TRBJ1-4. The CDR3 sequence is 14 residues long. Germline CDR1 and CDR2: SNHLY and FYNNEI. The CDR3 spells CASRDVLANEKLFF.

The chain links TRBV29-1 to TRBJ2-3; checking the TCRdb D call of TRBD2 is not possible without DNA. The germline CDR1 and CDR2 sequences are SQVTM and ANQGSEA. This CDR3 contains 18 residues. This CDR3 reads CSVEGTSGRRTTTDTQYF.

The chain employs TRBV7-8 and TRBJ1-1; the TCRdb call, TRBD1, lacks DNA for checking. From germline, CDR1 is SGHVS and CDR2 FQNEAQ. The CDR3 has 18 residues. The CDR3 sequence: CASSLDWVTGGWNTEAFF.

V usage is TRBV5-1 and J usage is TRBJ2-7. This CDR3 contains 14 residues. Germline CDR1 SGHRS, CDR2 YFSETQ. CDR3 in amino acids: CASSADASSYEQYF.

The chain has TRBV5-1 and TRBJ2-4; the D call from TCRdb, TRBD1, cannot be confirmed without DNA. The CDR3 consists of 15 residues. CDR1 and CDR2 from the germline V gene are SGHRS and YFSETQ. CDR3 sequence reads: CASSLEGTGSNIQYF.

The chain employs TRBV7-2 and TRBJ2-1; TCRdb calls TRBD1, which cannot be checked without DNA. The germline CDR1 and CDR2 sequences are SGHTA and FQGNSA. This CDR3 region has 15 residues. The CDR3 protein is CASSLDGGLGNEQFF.

The rearrangement links TRBV3-1 to TRBJ2-1; TCRdb's D call of TRBD2 is untestable without DNA. Germline V lookup: CDR1 LGHDT, CDR2 YNNKEL (reference sequence). The CDR3 has 18 residues. CDR3 in amino acids: CASSQEFGGPSSYNEQFF.

The chain has TRBV7-2 and TRBJ2-7; TCRdb's D gene call, TRBD1, goes unchecked for lack of DNA. CDR1 is SGHTA, CDR2 FQGNSA, per germline. This CDR3 is 14 amino acids long. CDR3 loop: CASSRDRVRYEQYF.

The chain combines TRBV5-5 with TRBJ2-2; the TRBD1 assignment by TCRdb is unverifiable without DNA. The CDR3 length is 18 residues. CDR1 is SGHKS and CDR2 is YYEKEE in the germline V gene (reference sequence). This chain's CDR3 is CASSDLGTRQRSTGELFF.

The chain joins TRBV5-5 to TRBJ2-3; TCRdb returns TRBD2, unconfirmable since there is no DNA. Germline V gene data show CDR1 as SGHKS and CDR2 as YYEKEE (reference sequence). The CDR3 sequence is 14 residues long. CDR3 protein: CASSVYRAPDTQYF. Full variable domain (remainder filled in from reference TRBV5-5 and TRBJ2-3): DAGVTQSPTHLIKTRGQQVTLRCSPISGHKSVSWYQQVLGQGPQFIFQYYEKEERGRGNFPDRFSARQFPNYSSELNVNALLLGDSALYLCASSVYRAPDTQYFGPGTRLTVL.

The CDR3 region is CASSPGGQGIQPQHF. The chain couples TRBV7-9 to TRBJ1-5; TCRdb designates TRBD1, a call that cannot be tested without DNA. The CDR3 length is 15 residues. Germline assignment: CDR1 SEHNR and CDR2 FQNEAQ (reference sequence).

This chain joins TRBV30 and TRBJ2-1; no DNA is available, so the TRBD2 call from TCRdb remains unchecked. CDR3 length: 16 amino acids. Looked up from germline, CDR1 is GTSNPN and CDR2 is SVGIG (reference sequence). The CDR3 loop is CAWKQRASGGRDEQFF. Drawing the rest from reference TRBV30 and TRBJ2-1, the complete variable domain is SQTIHQWPATLVQPVGSPLSLECTVEGTSNPNLYWYRQAAGRGLQLLFYSVGIGQISSEVPQNLSASRPQDRQFILSSKKLLLSDSGFYLCAWKQRASGGRDEQFFGPGTRLTVL.

This chain links TRBV7-9 with TRBJ2-1; without DNA, the TCRdb call of TRBD2 cannot be checked. The germline V gene encodes CDR1 SEHNR and CDR2 FQNEAQ (reference sequence). There are 19 residues in the CDR3. The CDR3 protein is CASSLAFSVAGLRGNEQFF.

The rearrangement joins TRBV12-3 or TRBV12-4 to TRBJ1-2. The CDR3 covers 13 residues. This CDR3 reads CASSTSSGVGYTF.

The V call is TRBV29-1, the J call TRBJ2-2; checking the TCRdb D call of TRBD1 is not possible without DNA. The germline V gene has CDR1 SQVTM and CDR2 ANQGSEA. This CDR3 is 15 amino acids long. The CDR3 loop reads CSVRTGTGFPGELFF.

V and J are TRBV2 and TRBJ2-2; the D call of TRBD2 rests on TCRdb alone, since no DNA is present to check it. This CDR3 has 15 amino acids. CDR1 and CDR2 (germline): SNHLY, FYNNEI. Here the CDR3 reads CASKGLAGRSGELFF.

This rearrangement joins TRBV6-2 or TRBV6-3 to TRBJ1-2. CDR1 and CDR2 from the germline V gene are MNHEY and SVGEGT. CDR3 length: 17 amino acids. CDR3: CASSYVTSPRTNYGYTF.

This CDR3 reads CASSPIDRGANYGYTF. The rearrangement joins TRBV5-5 to TRBJ1-2; TCRdb's assignment of TRBD1 cannot be checked, as there is no DNA. CDR3 length: 16 residues. The germline V gene encodes CDR1 SGHKS and CDR2 YYEKEE (reference sequence).

The V and J genes are TRBV6-6 and TRBJ2-3; the D gene TCRdb calls, TRBD2, cannot be checked with no DNA. This CDR3 has 14 amino acids. Germline-derived CDR1 and CDR2 are MNHNY and SVGAGI (reference sequence). The CDR3 spells CASTNSGGTDTQYF.